This T cell receptor beta chain was sequenced in a study of blood T cell repertoires in COVID-19. Study-level information: The samples span acute and convalescent COVID-19 from the United States, Italy and Spain. Sample material is recorded as cDNA or gDNA derived from T cells, B-cell-depleted T cells, or PBMCs.

The table came from immunoSEQ multiplex PCR; TCRdb's copy has only in-frame clones and leaves some out. The data hold fewer than 300,000 clones, with about 90% observed a single time. The CDR3 loop spans 14 amino acids. Germline values: CDR1 LNHDA, CDR2 SQIVND (reference sequence). The V and J ends lost 6 bases and 13 bases respectively, with 24 bases between them. In its sample, this clone was seen once. The Seattle patients joined while their infection was active and were tracked longitudinally afterward. J is TRBJ2-5 and V is TRBV19, with a possible D match to TRBD2 (5 bases). Sequenced input: peripheral blood. This receptor was identified in a person aged 18 to 30 with COVID-19, enrolled during active disease. CDR3 loop: CASRPTGGGPSRYF. The CDR3 bases are TGTGCCAGTAGACCTACCGGTGGAGGCCCCTCCCGGTACTTC.